The T cell receptor (beta chain) described here comes from a study of T cells in Graves' hyperthyroidism and ophthalmopathy (dated by TCRdb to the late 2010s). Describing the broader study: Peripheral blood was sampled at the time of initial diagnosis, prior to any treatment. Thyroid tissue and blood T-cell repertoires from several Graves' hyperthyroidism patients were also compared in the study. TCR Vbeta CDR3 sequencing of 120 to 150 peripheral blood samples (under 45 ophthalmopathy, some 75 hyperthyroidism and around 17 progressor patients) is reported in the paper. The 75 to 100 discovery patients were divided at random into training and test sets in a 7:3 ratio. After blood sampling, hyperthyroidism patients were treated with methimazole at a starting dose of 30 mg daily, and ophthalmopathy patients were treated with high-dose intravenous methylprednisolone. TCR V-J signatures able to tell the groups apart were searched for in a discovery cohort of about a hundred patients, of whom roughly 42 had Graves' ophthalmopathy and roughly 57 had stable Graves' hyperthyroidism. An independent validation cohort of around 19 hyperthyroidism patients and approximately 16 patients who later progressed to ophthalmopathy tested prospective prediction of ophthalmopathy.

TCR beta CDR3 regions were amplified from RNA transcripts. A first-round RT-PCR of the TCR CDR3 used the HTBI primer set with the Qiagen OneStep RT-PCR kit. Libraries were constructed in a second round of multiplex PCR, after which size selection and purification were carried out. Paired-end sequencing of the libraries was performed with 100 bp reads on an Illumina HiSeq2000. Turning to the authors' computational methods: SOAPnuke was used to process the raw data, throwing out any read that contained adapters or uncalled bases, had a mean Phred below 15, or lacked an exact constant-primer or identifier match. COPE v1.2.5 was used to merge high-quality paired reads, and clonotypes were defined as unique nucleotide sequences. MiTCR v1.1 was used to align the clonotypes against IMGT TRBV, TRBD and TRBJ reference segments. Analysis was restricted to V-J combinations with a frequency above 0.0001, which covered 98% to 99.2% of repertoires. The TCS score was defined as F50 (clonal expansion) divided by E x V (chaos), with BLOSUM62-based TCRdist calculated between CDR3 peptides within each V-J. Welch's t-statistics and random forest reduced around 510 V-J features to about 12, which were used in a naive Bayes classifier (R e1071). Starting from the raw public reads, TCRdb applied fastp trimming at Q25, assembled clones with MiXCR and retained in-frame beta chains. Rows are unified per CDR3 protein, each entry keeping the most common DNA and genes. The V and J calls were not made by the authors but by TCRdb's processing. The sample profile shows some 180,000 distinct CDR3 sequences; about a sixth of them were found once. The leading ten clones occupy about 29% of the sample.

Stable Graves' hyperthyroidism was defined as the absence of progression to ophthalmopathy over 18 months of follow-up. The hyperthyroidism patients were between 18 and 65 years old and newly diagnosed, with a disease duration of less than 2 months. Patients with uncontrolled infections, other autoimmune diseases, pregnancy or lactation were excluded. Diagnoses were based on clinical symptoms, serum thyroxine and TRAb, thyroid ultrasound and orbital computed tomography. PBMCs were isolated from around 10 ml of fresh peripheral blood by Ficoll-Paque density gradient centrifugation. Trizol reagent was used to extract total RNA, and RNA quality was then checked on an Agilent 2100 Bioanalyzer. This clonotype was seen at least ten times. Its target antigen remains unknown. No base-level quality is on record; no much larger clone is a single base apart. The cysteine opens and the phenylalanine closes a CDR3 of 14 amino acids. The sequence is cut down to CDR3 DNA, 42 bases in frame from base 1. For this chain, trimming is 3 bases at the V end and 3 bases at the J end, and the number of junction bases without a gene match is 3. The CDR1 and CDR2 encoded by the germline V gene are MDHEN and SYDVKM.

Points the paper makes about the study in general: Most expanded thyroid clonotypes (frequency above 0.001) were also detected in blood, a finding suggesting that blood repertoires may reflect thyroid immune responses. No statistical method was used to set the sample size in advance, and investigators knew the group allocation. During validation, the model predicted progression to ophthalmopathy a median of around 6 months ahead of onset, with approximately 70% sensitivity and around 73% specificity. A model built on a 13 V-J signature distinguished ophthalmopathy from stable hyperthyroidism, reaching approximately 89% sensitivity and approximately 83% specificity in cross-validation and 80%/75% in testing.

This receptor was obtained from a woman aged 50 to 60 with Graves' hyperthyroidism. The chain is assembled from TRBV28 and TRBJ1-1; the central 8 bases match TRBD1. Sequencing was carried out using blood. In nucleotide form, the sequence is TGTGCCAGCAGTTTGACAGGGGAGGACACTGAAGCTTTCTTT. Translated, it gives CASSLTGEDTEAFF. Reference TRBV28 and TRBJ1-1 proteins supply the regions before and after the CDR3; the full variable domain is: DVKVTQSSRYLVKRTGEKVFLECVQDMDHENMFWYRQDPGLGLRLIYFSYDVKMKEKGDIPEGYSVSREKKERFSLILESASTNQTSMYLCASSLTGEDTEAFFGQGTRLTVV.